Each of the 6 T cell receptor beta chains below was sequenced from the same sample in a study of cytomegalovirus exposure and HLA in healthy donors. In the PCR, 60 Vbeta and 13 Jbeta primers were used. The assay was immunoSEQ multiplex PCR, and TCRdb's table has in-frame clones only and misses some. The sample lists 90,000 to 150,000 clones, 80% occurring once. Sequenced: PBMCs. These receptors were obtained from a man aged 45-60 years in good health and CMV-seronegative.

The V gene is TRBV29-1, the J gene TRBJ2-1; D possibly corresponds to TRBD2 (6 bases). V was shortened by 5 bases and J by 1 base, with 18 bases between the two germline ends. CDR1 and CDR2 (germline): SQVTM, ANQGSEA. There are 16 residues in the CDR3. The CDR3 coding sequence is TGCAGCGTTCCCGGGGGACCGGGAGTTTCCTACAATGAGCAGTTCTTC. It encodes CSVPGGPGVSYNEQFF.

V and J are TRBV6-1 and TRBJ2-7, with 7 bases lining up with TRBD2. Germline loops: CDR1 MNHNS, CDR2 SASEGT. Trimming at V came to 5 bases and at J to 7 bases, leaving 14 bases not matched to a gene. The CDR3 has 15 residues. As DNA, the CDR3 is TGTGCCAGCAGTCTCGAGCGGGGACCGGGCGGTGAGCAGTACTTC. Amino acids: CASSLERGPGGEQYF.

The rearrangement joins TRBV19 to TRBJ1-5; D possibly corresponds to TRBD1 (5 bases). Trimming pared 1 base from V and 4 bases from J, leaving 5 bases between. Per germline, CDR1 LNHDA and CDR2 SQIVND (reference sequence). CDR3 length: 13 amino acids. CDR3 nucleotide sequence: TGTGCCAGTAGTATAGGACAGAATCAGCCCCAGCATTTT. Its protein product is CASSIGQNQPQHF.

The gene calls are TRBV5-1 and TRBJ2-5; 7 bases are a match to TRBD2. V lost 1 base and J lost 1; bases outside the gene matches: 13. CDR1 and CDR2 from the germline V gene are SGHRS and YFSETQ. The CDR3 sequence is 18 residues long. DNA of the CDR3: TGCGCCAGCAGCTTGTTAGGGCTAGCGGCGGATCTCCAAGAGACCCAGTACTTC. This translates into CASSLLGLAADLQETQYF.

The CDR3 sequence: CASSANLAGGSYEQYF. CDR3 in DNA: TGTGCCAGCAGTGCCAATCTAGCGGGAGGCTCCTACGAGCAGTACTTC. The rearrangement links TRBV6-1 to TRBJ2-7; 11 nucleotides match TRBD2. Germline V lookup: CDR1 MNHNS, CDR2 SASEGT. The length of the CDR3 is 16 residues. Trimming cost V 4 bases and J 0 bases; bases outside gene matches: 5.

The V call is TRBV2, the J call TRBJ2-5; weak D call: TRBD2 (5 bases). Trimming pared 5 bases from V and 5 bases from J, leaving 12 bases between. Germline V lookup: CDR1 SNHLY, CDR2 FYNNEI. The CDR3 sequence is 13 residues long. CDR3 bases: TGTGCCAGCAGTACGGGGTCGGAGGAGACCCAGTACTTC. This gives the protein CASSTGSEETQYF.